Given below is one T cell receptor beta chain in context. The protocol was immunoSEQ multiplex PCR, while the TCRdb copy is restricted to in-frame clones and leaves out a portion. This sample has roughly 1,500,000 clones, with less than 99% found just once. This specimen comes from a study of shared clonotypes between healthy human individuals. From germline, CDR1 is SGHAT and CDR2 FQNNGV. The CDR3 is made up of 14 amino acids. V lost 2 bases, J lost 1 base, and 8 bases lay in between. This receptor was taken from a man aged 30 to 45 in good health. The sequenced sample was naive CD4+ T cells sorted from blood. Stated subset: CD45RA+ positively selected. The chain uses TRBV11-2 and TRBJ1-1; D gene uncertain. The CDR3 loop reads CASSLMLRNTEAFF. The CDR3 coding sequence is TGTGCCAGCAGCTTAATGCTACGGAACACTGAAGCTTTCTTT.